This T cell receptor (beta chain) was retrieved from a study of CD8+ T cells in alopecia areata. Study-wide results and caveats: Numerous expanded lesional clones remained in scalp and blood during tofacitinib.

With respect to this clone: Antigen specificity is unknown.

Treatment here: oral pan-JAK inhibitor, 5-10 mg twice daily. The germline V and J ends were trimmed by 5 bases and 7 bases, with 17 bases remaining between them. Germline lookup yields CDR1 SGHVS and CDR2 FQNEAQ. The CDR3 totals 14 residues. RNA was isolated and reverse transcribed to cDNA, the sequencing template. The assay was immunoSEQ multiplex PCR, and TCRdb's table has in-frame clones only and misses some. The sample records about 140,000 clones, less than 70% being singletons. The source was CD8+ T cells sorted from blood, collected at week 4, from a patient treated with tofacitinib. The TCR sequence derives from a human donor with alopecia areata. The chain uses TRBV7-8 and TRBJ1-1; perhaps TRBD1 as D (6 bases). CDR3 in DNA: TGTGCCAGCAGCGCGACCACAGGGTGGAATGAAGCTTTCTTT. Translated: CASSATTGWNEAFF.